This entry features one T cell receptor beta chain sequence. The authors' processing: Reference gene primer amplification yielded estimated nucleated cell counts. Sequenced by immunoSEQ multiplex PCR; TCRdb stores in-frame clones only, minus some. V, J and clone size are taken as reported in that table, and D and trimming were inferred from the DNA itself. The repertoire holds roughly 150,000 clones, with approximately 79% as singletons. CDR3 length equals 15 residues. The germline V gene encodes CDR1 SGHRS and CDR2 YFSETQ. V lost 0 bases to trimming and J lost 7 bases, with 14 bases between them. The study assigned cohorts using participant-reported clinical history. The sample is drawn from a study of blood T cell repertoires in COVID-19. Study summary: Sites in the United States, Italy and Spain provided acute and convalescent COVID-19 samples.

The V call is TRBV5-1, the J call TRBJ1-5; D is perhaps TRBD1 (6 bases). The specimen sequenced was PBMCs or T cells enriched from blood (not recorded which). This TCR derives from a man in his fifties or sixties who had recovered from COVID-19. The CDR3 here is CASSLGPRGRQPQHF. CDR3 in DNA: TGCGCCAGCAGCTTGGGCCCCAGGGGACGGCAGCCCCAGCATTTT.